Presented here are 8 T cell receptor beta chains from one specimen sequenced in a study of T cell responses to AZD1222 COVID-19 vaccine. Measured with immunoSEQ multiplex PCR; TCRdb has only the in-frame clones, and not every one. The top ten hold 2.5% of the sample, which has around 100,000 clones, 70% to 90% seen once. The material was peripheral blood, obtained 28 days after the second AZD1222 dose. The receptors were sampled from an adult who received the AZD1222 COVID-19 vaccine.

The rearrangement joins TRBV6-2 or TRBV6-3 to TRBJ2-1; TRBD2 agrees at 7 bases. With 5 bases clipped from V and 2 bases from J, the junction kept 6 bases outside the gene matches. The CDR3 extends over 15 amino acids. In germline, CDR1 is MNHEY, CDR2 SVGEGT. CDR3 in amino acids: CASSELAATYNEQFF. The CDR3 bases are TGTGCCAGCAGTGAGCTAGCGGCGACCTACAATGAGCAGTTCTTC.

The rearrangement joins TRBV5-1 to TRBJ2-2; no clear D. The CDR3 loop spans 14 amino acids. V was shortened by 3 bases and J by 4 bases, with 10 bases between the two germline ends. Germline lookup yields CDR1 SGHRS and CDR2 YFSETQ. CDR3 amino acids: CASSYPRSTGELFF. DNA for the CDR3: TGCGCCAGCAGCTATCCCCGGTCCACCGGGGAGCTGTTTTTT. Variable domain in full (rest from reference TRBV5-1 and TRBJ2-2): KAGVTQTPRYLIKTRGQQVTLSCSPISGHRSVSWYQQTPGQGLQFLFEYFSETQRNKGNFPGRFSGRQFSNSRSEMNVSTLELGDSALYLCASSYPRSTGELFFGEGSRLTVL.

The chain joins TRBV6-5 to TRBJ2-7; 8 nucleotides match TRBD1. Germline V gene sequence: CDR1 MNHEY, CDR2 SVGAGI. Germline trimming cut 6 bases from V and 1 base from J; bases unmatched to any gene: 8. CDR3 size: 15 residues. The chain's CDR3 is CASRQGQGWSYEQYF. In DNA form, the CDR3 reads TGTGCCAGCAGACAAGGACAGGGATGGTCCTACGAGCAGTACTTC.

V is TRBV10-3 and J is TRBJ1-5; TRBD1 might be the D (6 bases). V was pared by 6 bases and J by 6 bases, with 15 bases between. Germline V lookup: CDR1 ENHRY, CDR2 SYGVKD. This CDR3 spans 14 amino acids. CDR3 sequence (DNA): TGTGCCATCAGCCCCTCAGGAGGGGGTCAGCCCCAGCATTTT. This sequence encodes CAISPSGGGQPQHF.

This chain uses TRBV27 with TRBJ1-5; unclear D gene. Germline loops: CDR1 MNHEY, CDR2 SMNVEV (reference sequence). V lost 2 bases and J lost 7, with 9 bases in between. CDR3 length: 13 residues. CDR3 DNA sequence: TGTGCCAGCAGTTTAAAGGCCCAGCAGCCCCAGCATTTT. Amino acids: CASSLKAQQPQHF.

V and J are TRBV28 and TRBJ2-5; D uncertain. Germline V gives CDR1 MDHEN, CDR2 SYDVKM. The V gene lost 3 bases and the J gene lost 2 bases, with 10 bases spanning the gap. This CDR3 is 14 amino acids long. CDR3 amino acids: CASSFRLSQETQYF. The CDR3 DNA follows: TGTGCCAGCAGTTTTCGGTTATCTCAAGAGACCCAGTACTTC.

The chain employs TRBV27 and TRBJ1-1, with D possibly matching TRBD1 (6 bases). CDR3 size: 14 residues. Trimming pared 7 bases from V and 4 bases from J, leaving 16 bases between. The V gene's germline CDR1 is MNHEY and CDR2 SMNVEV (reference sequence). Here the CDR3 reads CASILQGQGTEAFF. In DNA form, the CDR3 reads TGTGCCAGCATACTACAGGGCCAGGGCACTGAAGCTTTCTTT.

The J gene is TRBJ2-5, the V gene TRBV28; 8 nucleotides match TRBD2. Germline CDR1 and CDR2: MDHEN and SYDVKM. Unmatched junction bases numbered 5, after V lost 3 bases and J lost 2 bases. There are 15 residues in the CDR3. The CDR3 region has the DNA TGTGCCAGCAGTTTGCTAGCGGGTTATCAAGAGACCCAGTACTTC. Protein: CASSLLAGYQETQYF.